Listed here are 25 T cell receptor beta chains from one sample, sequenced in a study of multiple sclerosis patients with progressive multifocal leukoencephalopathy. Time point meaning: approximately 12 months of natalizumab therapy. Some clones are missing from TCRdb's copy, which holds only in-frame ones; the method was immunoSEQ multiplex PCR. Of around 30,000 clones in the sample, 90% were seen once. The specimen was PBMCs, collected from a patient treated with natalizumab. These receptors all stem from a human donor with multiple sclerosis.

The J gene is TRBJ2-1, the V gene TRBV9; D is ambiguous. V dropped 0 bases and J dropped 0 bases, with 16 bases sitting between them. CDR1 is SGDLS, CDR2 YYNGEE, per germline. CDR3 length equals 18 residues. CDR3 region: CASSVGPTTVVSYNEQFF. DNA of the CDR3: TGTGCCAGCAGCGTAGGCCCCACCACCGTGGTCTCCTACAATGAGCAGTTCTTC.

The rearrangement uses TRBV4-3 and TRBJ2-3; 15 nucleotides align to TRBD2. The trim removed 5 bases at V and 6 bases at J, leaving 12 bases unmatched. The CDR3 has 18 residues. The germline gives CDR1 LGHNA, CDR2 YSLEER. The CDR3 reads CASSERTSGGANGDTQYF. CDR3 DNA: TGCGCCAGCAGCGAAAGGACTAGCGGGGGGGCAAATGGGGATACGCAGTATTTT.

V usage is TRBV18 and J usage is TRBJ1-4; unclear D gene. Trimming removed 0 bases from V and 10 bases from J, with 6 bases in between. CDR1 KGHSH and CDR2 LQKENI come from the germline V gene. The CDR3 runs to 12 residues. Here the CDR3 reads CASSPPWVKLFF. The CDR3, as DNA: TGTGCCAGCTCACCACCGTGGGTAAAACTGTTTTTT.

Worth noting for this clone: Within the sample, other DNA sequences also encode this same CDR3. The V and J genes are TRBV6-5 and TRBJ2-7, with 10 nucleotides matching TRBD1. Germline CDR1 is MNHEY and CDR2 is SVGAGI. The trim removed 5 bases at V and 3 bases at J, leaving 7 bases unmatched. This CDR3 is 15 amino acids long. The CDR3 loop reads CASSPPDRGDYEQYF. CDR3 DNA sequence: TGTGCCAGCAGTCCGCCGGACAGGGGGGACTACGAGCAGTACTTC.

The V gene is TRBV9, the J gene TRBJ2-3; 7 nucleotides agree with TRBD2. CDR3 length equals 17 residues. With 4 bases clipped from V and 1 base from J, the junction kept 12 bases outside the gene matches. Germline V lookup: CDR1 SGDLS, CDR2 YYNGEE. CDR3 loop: CASSPGGSRGRTDTQYF. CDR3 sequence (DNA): TGTGCCAGCAGCCCGGGGGGTTCGCGAGGGCGCACAGATACGCAGTATTTT.

The CDR3 spells CASSAGTGYGYTF. The DNA of the CDR3 is TGTGCCAGCAGCGCCGGGACAGGGTATGGCTACACCTTC. This chain joins TRBV11-2 and TRBJ1-2; 9 bases line up with TRBD1. The V and J ends lost 5 bases and 5 bases, in that order; junction bases with no gene match: 3. The CDR3 has 13 residues. Germline V gene lookup returns CDR1 SGHAT and CDR2 FQNNGV.

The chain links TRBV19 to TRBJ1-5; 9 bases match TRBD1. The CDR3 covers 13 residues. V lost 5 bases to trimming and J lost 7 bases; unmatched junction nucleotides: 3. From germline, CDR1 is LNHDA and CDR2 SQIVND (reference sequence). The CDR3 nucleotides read TGTGCCAGTAGTTGGACAGGGGACCAGCCCCAGCATTTT. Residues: CASSWTGDQPQHF.

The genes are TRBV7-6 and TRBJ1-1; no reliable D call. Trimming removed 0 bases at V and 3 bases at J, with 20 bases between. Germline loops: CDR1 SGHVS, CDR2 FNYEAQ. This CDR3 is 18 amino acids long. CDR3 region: CASSLAGFGFPSDTEAFF. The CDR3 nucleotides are TGTGCCAGCAGCTTAGCAGGGTTTGGGTTTCCGAGCGACACTGAAGCTTTCTTT.

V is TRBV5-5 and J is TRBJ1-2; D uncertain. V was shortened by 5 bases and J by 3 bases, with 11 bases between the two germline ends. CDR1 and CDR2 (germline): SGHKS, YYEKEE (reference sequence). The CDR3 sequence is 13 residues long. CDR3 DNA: TGTGCCAGCAGACTCGGGGATGACTATGGCTACACCTTC. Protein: CASRLGDDYGYTF.

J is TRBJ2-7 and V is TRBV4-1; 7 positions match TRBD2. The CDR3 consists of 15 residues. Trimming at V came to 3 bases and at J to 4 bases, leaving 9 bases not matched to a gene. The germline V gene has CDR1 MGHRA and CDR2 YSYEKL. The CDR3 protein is CASSHQNLGGYEQYF. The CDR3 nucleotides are TGCGCCAGCAGCCACCAGAATCTGGGAGGGTACGAGCAGTACTTC.

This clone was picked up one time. The DNA of the CDR3 is TGTGCCAGCACTAGACAGGGTAGGAACATTCAGTACTTC. Protein sequence: CASTRQGRNIQYF. The chain carries TRBV28 and TRBJ2-4; 7 bases agree with TRBD1. The CDR3 runs to 13 residues. From germline, CDR1 is MDHEN and CDR2 SYDVKM. J lost 7 bases, V lost 7 bases, and 7 bases had no gene match. Together with reference TRBV28 and TRBJ2-4, the CDR3 gives the full variable domain: DVKVTQSSRYLVKRTGEKVFLECVQDMDHENMFWYRQDPGLGLRLIYFSYDVKMKEKGDIPEGYSVSREKKERFSLILESASTNQTSMYLCASTRQGRNIQYFGAGTRLSVL.

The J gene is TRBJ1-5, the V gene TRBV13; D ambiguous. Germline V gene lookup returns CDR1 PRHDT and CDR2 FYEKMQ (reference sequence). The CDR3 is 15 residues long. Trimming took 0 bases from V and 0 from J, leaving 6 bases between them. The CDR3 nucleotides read TGTGCCAGCAGCTTAGGAGGCGGTAGCAATCAGCCCCAGCATTTT. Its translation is CASSLGGGSNQPQHF.

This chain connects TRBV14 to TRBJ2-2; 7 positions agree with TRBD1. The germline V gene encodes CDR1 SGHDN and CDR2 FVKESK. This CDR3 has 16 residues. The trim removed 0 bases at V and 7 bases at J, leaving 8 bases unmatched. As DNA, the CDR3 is TGTGCCAGCAGCCAAGAAGCGACAGGGATGGGCGGGGAGCTGTTTTTT. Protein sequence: CASSQEATGMGGELFF.

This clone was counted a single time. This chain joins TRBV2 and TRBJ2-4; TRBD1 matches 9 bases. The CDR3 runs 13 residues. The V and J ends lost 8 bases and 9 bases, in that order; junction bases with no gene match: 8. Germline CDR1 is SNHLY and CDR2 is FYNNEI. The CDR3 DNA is TGTGCCAGCGCTAGGGACAGGGAAACCATTCAGTACTTC. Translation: CASARDRETIQYF.

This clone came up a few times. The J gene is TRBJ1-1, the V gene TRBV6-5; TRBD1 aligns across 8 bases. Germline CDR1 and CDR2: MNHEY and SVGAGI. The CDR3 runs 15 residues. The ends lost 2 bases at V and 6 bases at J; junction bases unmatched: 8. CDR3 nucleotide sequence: TGTGCCAGCAGTTACGACGGACAGGGTAAACCTGAAGCTTTCTTT. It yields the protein CASSYDGQGKPEAFF.

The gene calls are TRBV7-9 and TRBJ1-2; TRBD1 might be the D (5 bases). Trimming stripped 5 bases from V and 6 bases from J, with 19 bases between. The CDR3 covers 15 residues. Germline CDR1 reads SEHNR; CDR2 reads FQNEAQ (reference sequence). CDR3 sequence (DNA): TGTGCCAGCAGCACACGACAGAGGAGGCTGGATGGCTACACCTTC. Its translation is CASSTRQRRLDGYTF.

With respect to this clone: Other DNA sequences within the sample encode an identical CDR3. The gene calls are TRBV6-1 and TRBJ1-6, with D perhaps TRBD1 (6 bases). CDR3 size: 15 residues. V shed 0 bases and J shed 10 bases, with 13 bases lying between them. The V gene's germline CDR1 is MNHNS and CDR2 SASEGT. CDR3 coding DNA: TGTGCCAGCAGTGAAGCCGGCAGGGGAGGCTCACCCCTCCACTTT. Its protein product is CASSEAGRGGSPLHF.

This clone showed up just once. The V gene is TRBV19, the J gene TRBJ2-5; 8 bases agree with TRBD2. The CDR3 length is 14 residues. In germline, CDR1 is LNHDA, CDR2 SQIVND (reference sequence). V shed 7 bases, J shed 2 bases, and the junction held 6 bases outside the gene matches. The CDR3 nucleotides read TGTGCCAGTAAGGAGCGGGGGAGTCAAGAGACCCAGTACTTC. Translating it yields CASKERGSQETQYF.

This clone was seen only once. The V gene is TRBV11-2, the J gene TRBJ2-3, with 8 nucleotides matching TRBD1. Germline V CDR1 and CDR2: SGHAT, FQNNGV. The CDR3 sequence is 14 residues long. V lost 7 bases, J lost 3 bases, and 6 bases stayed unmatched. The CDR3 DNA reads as TGTGCCAGCAAATCCAGGGGGCAGACAGATACGCAGTATTTT. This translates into CASKSRGQTDTQYF.

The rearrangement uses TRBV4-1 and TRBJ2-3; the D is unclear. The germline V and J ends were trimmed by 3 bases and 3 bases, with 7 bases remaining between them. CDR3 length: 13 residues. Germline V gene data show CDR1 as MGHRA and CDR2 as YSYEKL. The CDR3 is CASSHPTTDTQYF. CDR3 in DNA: TGCGCCAGCAGCCACCCTACTACAGATACGCAGTATTTT.

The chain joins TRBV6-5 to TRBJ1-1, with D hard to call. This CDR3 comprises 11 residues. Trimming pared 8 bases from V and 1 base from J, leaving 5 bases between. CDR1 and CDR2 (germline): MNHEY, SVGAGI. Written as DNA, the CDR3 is TGTGCCAGCGGTGGGAACACTGAAGCTTTCTTT. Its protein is CASGGNTEAFF.

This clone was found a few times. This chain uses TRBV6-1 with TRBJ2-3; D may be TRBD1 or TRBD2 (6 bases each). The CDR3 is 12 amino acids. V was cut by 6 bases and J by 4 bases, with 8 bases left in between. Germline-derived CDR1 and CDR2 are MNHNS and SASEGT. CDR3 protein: CASRRGADTQYF. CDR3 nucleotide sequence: TGTGCCAGCAGGAGGGGGGCAGATACGCAGTATTTT.

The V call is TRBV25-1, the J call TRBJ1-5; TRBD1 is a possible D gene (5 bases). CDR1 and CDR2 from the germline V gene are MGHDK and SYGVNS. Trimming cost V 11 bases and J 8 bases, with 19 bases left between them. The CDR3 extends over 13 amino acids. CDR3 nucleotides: TGTGCCCGCGCGGGGGGGGGAAGCGAGCCCCAGCATTTT. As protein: CARAGGGSEPQHF.

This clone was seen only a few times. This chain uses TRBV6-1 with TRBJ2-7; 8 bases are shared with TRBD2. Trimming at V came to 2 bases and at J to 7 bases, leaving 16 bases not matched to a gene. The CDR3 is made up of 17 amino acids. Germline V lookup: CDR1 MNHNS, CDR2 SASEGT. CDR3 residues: CASSEIPPGGMGGEQYF. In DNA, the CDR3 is TGTGCCAGCAGTGAAATTCCCCCGGGGGGGATGGGAGGGGAGCAGTACTTC.

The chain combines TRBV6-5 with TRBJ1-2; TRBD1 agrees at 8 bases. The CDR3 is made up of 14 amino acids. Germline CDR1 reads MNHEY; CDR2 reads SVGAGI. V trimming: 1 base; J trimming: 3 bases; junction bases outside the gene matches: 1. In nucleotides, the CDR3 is TGTGCCAGCAGTTACTGGGGACAGGACTATGGCTACACCTTC. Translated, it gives CASSYWGQDYGYTF.